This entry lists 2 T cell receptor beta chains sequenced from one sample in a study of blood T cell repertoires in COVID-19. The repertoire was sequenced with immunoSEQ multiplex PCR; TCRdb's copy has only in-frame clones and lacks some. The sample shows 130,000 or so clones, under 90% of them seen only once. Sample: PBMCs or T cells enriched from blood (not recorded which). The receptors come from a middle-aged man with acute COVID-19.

In nucleotides, the CDR3 is TGCAGTGCTAGACCACAGCTTGAAGCTTTCTTT. Protein product: CSARPQLEAFF. This chain links TRBV20-1 with TRBJ1-1; D gene unclear. The CDR3 has 11 residues. CDR1 and CDR2 (germline): DFQATT, SNEGSKA (reference sequence). Trimming cost V 2 bases and J 7 bases, with 8 bases left between them.

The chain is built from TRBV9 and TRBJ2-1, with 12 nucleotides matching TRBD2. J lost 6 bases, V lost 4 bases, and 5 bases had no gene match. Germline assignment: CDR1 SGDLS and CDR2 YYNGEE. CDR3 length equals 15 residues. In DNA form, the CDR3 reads TGTGCCAGCAGCTTCGGGACTAGCGGGCTCAATGAGCAGTTCTTC. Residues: CASSFGTSGLNEQFF.